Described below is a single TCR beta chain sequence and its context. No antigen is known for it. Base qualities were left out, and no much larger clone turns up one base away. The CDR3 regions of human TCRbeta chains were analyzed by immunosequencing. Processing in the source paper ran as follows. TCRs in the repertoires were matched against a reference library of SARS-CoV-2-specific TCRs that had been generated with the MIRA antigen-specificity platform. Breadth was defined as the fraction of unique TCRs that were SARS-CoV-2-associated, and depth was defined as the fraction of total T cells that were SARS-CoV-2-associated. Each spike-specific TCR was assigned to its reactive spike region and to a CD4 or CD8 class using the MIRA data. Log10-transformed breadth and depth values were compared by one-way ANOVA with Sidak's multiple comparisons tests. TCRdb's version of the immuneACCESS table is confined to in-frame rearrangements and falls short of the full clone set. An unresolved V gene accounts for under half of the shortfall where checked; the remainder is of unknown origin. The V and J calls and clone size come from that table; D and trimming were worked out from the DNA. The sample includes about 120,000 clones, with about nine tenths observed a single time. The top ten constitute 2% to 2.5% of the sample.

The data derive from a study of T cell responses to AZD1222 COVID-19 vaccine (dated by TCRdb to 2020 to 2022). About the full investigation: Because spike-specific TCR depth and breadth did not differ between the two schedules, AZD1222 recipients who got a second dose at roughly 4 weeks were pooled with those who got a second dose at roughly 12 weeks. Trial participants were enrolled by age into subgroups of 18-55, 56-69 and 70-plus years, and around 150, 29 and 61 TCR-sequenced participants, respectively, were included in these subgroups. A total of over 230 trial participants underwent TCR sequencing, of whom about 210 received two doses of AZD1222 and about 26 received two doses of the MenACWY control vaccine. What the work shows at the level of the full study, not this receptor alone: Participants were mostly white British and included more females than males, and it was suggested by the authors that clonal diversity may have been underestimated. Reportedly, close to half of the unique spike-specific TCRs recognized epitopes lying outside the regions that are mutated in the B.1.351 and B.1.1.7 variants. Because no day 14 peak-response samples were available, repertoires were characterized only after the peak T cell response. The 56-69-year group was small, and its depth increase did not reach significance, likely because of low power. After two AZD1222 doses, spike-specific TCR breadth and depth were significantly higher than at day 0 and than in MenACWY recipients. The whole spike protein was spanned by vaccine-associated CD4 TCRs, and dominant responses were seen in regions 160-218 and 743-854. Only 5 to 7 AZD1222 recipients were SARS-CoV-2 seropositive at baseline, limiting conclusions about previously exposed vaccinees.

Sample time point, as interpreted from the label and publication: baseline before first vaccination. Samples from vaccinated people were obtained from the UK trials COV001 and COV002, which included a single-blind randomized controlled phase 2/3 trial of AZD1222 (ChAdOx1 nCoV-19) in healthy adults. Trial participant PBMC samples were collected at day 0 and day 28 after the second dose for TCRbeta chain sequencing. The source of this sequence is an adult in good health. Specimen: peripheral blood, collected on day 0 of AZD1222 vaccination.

The CDR3 protein sequence reads: CASSPRTDMSTEAFF. The DNA sequence reads TGTGCCAGCAGCCCCAGAACGGACATGAGCACTGAAGCTTTCTTT. The V and J segments used are TRBV5-6 and TRBJ1-1, and perhaps TRBD1 as D gene, on 5 matching bases. V gives up 4 bases and J gives up 4 bases, and the segment between their germline ends measures 17 bases. The CDR3 has 15 amino acids, counting the end cysteine and phenylalanine. Of the read, only the CDR3 DNA is kept; its 45 bases are in frame from base 1. CDR1 and CDR2 are read off the germline V gene as SGHDT and YYEEEE.